This T cell receptor (beta chain) was retrieved from a study of shared clonotypes between healthy human individuals. Broader study findings: Some naive CD4 clonotypes, around 5%, turned up in common across a handful of donors.

With regard to this clone: Its target is unknown.

TCRdb's table, derived via immunoSEQ multiplex PCR, lists solely in-frame clones and lacks some. The sample includes some 1,400,000 clones, more than 95% of them seen just once. Specimen: naive CD4+ T cells sorted from blood. Stated subset: CD45RA+ positively selected. This sequence was found in a man aged 25 to 45 in good health.

The CDR3 loop is CASSFPPGRVNEQFF. Here the CDR3 DNA reads TGTGCCAGCAGTTTCCCTCCGGGGAGGGTGAACGAGCAGTTCTTC. The gene calls are TRBV28 and TRBJ2-1, with 7 bases lining up with TRBD2. This CDR3 is built from 15 residues. V shed 3 bases, J shed 10 bases, and the junction held 12 bases outside the gene matches. CDR1 is MDHEN and CDR2 is SYDVKM in the germline V gene. The full variable domain, with the rest looked up from reference TRBV28 and TRBJ2-1, is DVKVTQSSRYLVKRTGEKVFLECVQDMDHENMFWYRQDPGLGLRLIYFSYDVKMKEKGDIPEGYSVSREKKERFSLILESASTNQTSMYLCASSFPPGRVNEQFFGPGTRLTVL.